The 19 T cell receptor beta chains below come from one sample, sequenced in a study of Graves' ophthalmopathy and Graves' hyperthyroidism. Scientists amplified the TCR beta CDR3 regions from RNA transcripts. HTBI-primed RT-PCR formed the first round, and a multiplex PCR formed the second. MiXCR, run by TCRdb on the multiplex PCR reads, gives a single entry per CDR3 protein. This table has roughly 1.1 million distinct CDR3 sequences, around a third appearing once. Sequences were obtained from peripheral blood or thyroid tissue (not recorded which). Receptors originate from an adult man with Graves' hyperthyroidism.

This clonotype was seen many times. This chain uses TRBV7-2 with TRBJ1-2; possibly TRBD1 for D (5 bases). The CDR3 contains 16 residues. The germline V gene encodes CDR1 SGHTA and CDR2 FQGNSA. Deletions cut 1 base from V and 5 bases from J, with 17 bases between. CDR3 protein: CASSLGDLGGRYGYTF. CDR3 nucleotide sequence: TGTGCCAGCAGCTTAGGGGACCTAGGAGGACGGTATGGCTACACCTTC.

V is TRBV20-1 and J is TRBJ1-3; 7 bases match TRBD1. J was trimmed by 6 bases and V by 5 bases; bases with no gene match: 7. The length of the CDR3 is 13 residues. CDR1 and CDR2 from the germline V gene are DFQATT and SNEGSKA (reference sequence). In nucleotides, the CDR3 is TGCAGTGCTTCTGACAGGGTATCAAACACCATATATTTT. Translation gives CSASDRVSNTIYF.

The rearrangement uses TRBV13 and TRBJ2-6; D possibly corresponds to TRBD2 (5 bases). Germline V gene data show CDR1 as PRHDT and CDR2 as FYEKMQ (reference sequence). The CDR3 runs to 17 residues. V shed 6 bases and J shed 2 bases, with 17 bases lying between them. CDR3 coding DNA: TGTGCCAGCAGTCGGTCGGACGGGAACACTGGGGCCAACGTCCTGACTTTC. Protein sequence: CASSRSDGNTGANVLTF.

The table lists this clonotype with many counts. The chain carries TRBV12-3 or TRBV12-4 and TRBJ1-1; D is perhaps TRBD1 (6 bases). Trimming removed 6 bases at V and 6 bases at J, with 20 bases between. CDR3 length: 15 residues. This chain's CDR3 is CASSDRRVRGSEAFF. CDR3 sequence (DNA): TGTGCCAGCAGCGACAGGAGAGTCCGGGGATCTGAAGCTTTCTTT.

This chain uses TRBV25-1 with TRBJ1-2, with D tentatively TRBD1 (6 bases). The germline gives CDR1 MGHDK, CDR2 SYGVNS. The ends were cut back, 8 bases at V and 6 bases at J, with 16 bases in the middle. The CDR3 contains 13 residues. CDR3 nucleotides: TGTGCCAGCGAAAGGACGGGGGCCGATGGCTACACCTTC. Translated: CASERTGADGYTF.

There are many counts of this clonotype. V and J are TRBV19 and TRBJ2-7; either TRBD1 or TRBD2 may fit D (5 bases each). CDR1 LNHDA and CDR2 SQIVND come from the germline V gene (reference sequence). This CDR3 has 14 amino acids. Trimming took off 5 bases at V and 7 bases at J, with 18 bases between the two ends. This chain's CDR3 is CASSPGTGTGEQYF. The CDR3 nucleotides are TGTGCCAGTAGTCCCGGGACGGGGACCGGGGAGCAGTACTTC. The full variable domain, its missing parts supplied by reference TRBV19 and TRBJ2-7, is DGGITQSPKYLFRKEGQNVTLSCEQNLNHDAMYWYRQDPGQGLRLIYYSQIVNDFQKGDIAEGYSVSREKKESFPLTVTSAQKNPTAFYLCASSPGTGTGEQYFGPGTRLTVT.

This clonotype was seen a few times. This chain connects TRBV6-4 to TRBJ1-6; D remains ambiguous. The germline V gene encodes CDR1 MRHNA and CDR2 SNTAGT. Trimming took 6 bases from V and 8 from J, leaving 11 bases between them. This CDR3 spans 13 amino acids. Written as DNA, the CDR3 is TGTGCCAGCAGAGGACGCCGGGATTCACCCCTCCACTTT. It specifies CASRGRRDSPLHF.

This clonotype appeared many times. The chain couples TRBV12-3 or TRBV12-4 to TRBJ1-6, with a possible D match to TRBD1 (6 bases). V was clipped by 5 bases and J by 7 bases, with 12 bases between them. The CDR3 runs to 14 residues. The CDR3 loop reads CASSIGQRNSPLHF. The CDR3 DNA reads TGTGCCAGCAGTATTGGACAGAGAAATTCACCCCTCCACTTT.

This clonotype was seen just once. A read error may explain this, as a much larger clone is one base away. The V gene is TRBV20-1, the J gene TRBJ1-6; no reliable D call. Deletions cut 2 bases from V and 4 bases from J, with 12 bases between. The germline V gene encodes CDR1 DFQATT and CDR2 SNEGSKA (reference sequence). This CDR3 spans 15 amino acids. CDR3 sequence reads: CSARKSVTYNSPLHF. As DNA, the CDR3 is TGCAGTGCTAGAAAGTCCGTGACTTATAATTCACCCCTCCACTTT.

This clonotype was found many times. This chain connects TRBV2 to TRBJ2-7; tentatively, D is TRBD1 or TRBD2 (5 bases each). The length of the CDR3 is 13 residues. Germline V gene lookup returns CDR1 SNHLY and CDR2 FYNNEI. The V gene lost 8 bases and the J gene lost 2 bases, with 13 bases spanning the gap. The CDR3 sequence is CASEGYLTYEQYF. Written as DNA, the CDR3 is TGTGCCAGCGAGGGGTACCTAACCTACGAGCAGTACTTC.

This clonotype has a count of ten or more. This chain links TRBV14 with TRBJ1-1; perhaps TRBD1 as D (5 bases). CDR1 is SGHDN and CDR2 is FVKESK in the germline V gene. The CDR3 is made up of 14 amino acids. The V end was cut by 4 bases, the J end by 11 bases, with 20 bases between. The CDR3 sequence: CASSRDFPGVGAFF. CDR3 sequence (DNA): TGTGCCAGCAGCCGGGACTTTCCCGGCGTGGGGGCTTTCTTT. The whole variable domain, filled in from reference TRBV14 and TRBJ1-1, reads EAGVTQFPSHSVIEKGQTVTLRCDPISGHDNLYWYRRVMGKEIKFLLHFVKESKQDESGMPNNRFLAERTGGTYSTLKVQPAELEDSGVYFCASSRDFPGVGAFFGQGTRLTVV.

The chain uses TRBV20-1 and TRBJ1-1; perhaps TRBD1 as D (5 bases). Germline values: CDR1 DFQATT, CDR2 SNEGSKA (reference sequence). V was cut by 7 bases and J by 0 bases, with 15 bases left in between. This CDR3 spans 14 amino acids. The CDR3 DNA follows: TGCAGTGGCTCGATCGGGGGGTTGAACACTGAAGCTTTCTTT. The encoded protein is CSGSIGGLNTEAFF.

The table lists this clonotype with many counts. CDR3: CASSEAWGELFF. For the CDR3, the DNA is TGTGCCAGCAGTGAAGCGTGGGGGGAGCTGTTTTTT. The gene calls are TRBV2 and TRBJ2-2; D uncertain. This CDR3 contains 12 residues. The germline CDR1 and CDR2 sequences are SNHLY and FYNNEI. The V end lost 0 bases, the J end lost 8 bases, and 4 bases lay between the germline ends.

This clonotype was seen many times. The rearrangement links TRBV4-3 to TRBJ2-5, with a possible D match to TRBD2 (6 bases). Germline CDR1 LGHNA, CDR2 YSLEER. Trimming removed 1 base at V and 2 bases at J, with 14 bases between. The CDR3 is made up of 16 amino acids. The CDR3 loop is CASSQGDGGLQETQYF. CDR3 bases: TGCGCCAGCAGCCAAGGGGACGGGGGTCTACAAGAGACCCAGTACTTC.

This clonotype showed up many times. The chain joins TRBV19 to TRBJ2-7; 7 bases fit TRBD1. The germline CDR1 and CDR2 sequences are LNHDA and SQIVND (reference sequence). The CDR3 has 16 residues. V gave up 5 bases and J gave up 1 base; unmatched junction bases: 11. The CDR3 DNA sequence: TGTGCCAGTAGTTGGGCCAACAGGGGAGCATCCTACGAGCAGTACTTC. Its protein is CASSWANRGASYEQYF.

The sample holds many counts of this clonotype. Relative to the germline gene, one junction end is altered; a read error may explain this. The rearrangement links TRBV29-1 to TRBJ1-1, with D possibly being TRBD1 (6 bases). The CDR3 is 12 amino acids. The germline gives CDR1 SQVTM, CDR2 ANQGSEA. CDR3 nucleotide sequence: TGCAGCGTCGAAGGGGGTTACACTGAAGCTTTCTTT. Amino acid sequence: CSVEGGYTEAFF.

Concerning this clonotype: Germline is not matched at one junction end, which may reflect a read error. This chain joins TRBV7-9 and TRBJ2-7; tentative D call: TRBD2 (5 bases). The germline V gene has CDR1 SEHNR and CDR2 FQNEAQ (reference sequence). The CDR3 sequence is 15 residues long. The CDR3 DNA reads as TGCGCCAGCAGCCAAGATTGGCCTGCGGGCGGCGAGCAGTACTTC. It translates to CASSQDWPAGGEQYF.

This clonotype showed up many times. The chain uses TRBV19 and TRBJ2-2, with D hard to call. The germline V gene encodes CDR1 LNHDA and CDR2 SQIVND (reference sequence). The CDR3 extends over 11 amino acids. Trimming took off 8 bases at V and 3 bases at J, with 4 bases between the two ends. CDR3 DNA sequence: TGTGCCAGTTGGTACACCGGGGAGCTGTTTTTT. Amino acid sequence: CASWYTGELFF. Supplemented by reference TRBV19 and TRBJ2-2, the full variable domain reads DGGITQSPKYLFRKEGQNVTLSCEQNLNHDAMYWYRQDPGQGLRLIYYSQIVNDFQKGDIAEGYSVSREKKESFPLTVTSAQKNPTAFYLCASWYTGELFFGEGSRLTVL.

Of note for this clonotype: One end of the junction does not line up with germline, which may come from a read error. This rearrangement joins TRBV5-1 to TRBJ1-6; 10 bases match TRBD1. CDR1 SGHRS and CDR2 YFSETQ come from the germline V gene. This CDR3 comprises 16 residues. The CDR3 bases are TGTGCCAGCAGCCAAGAGGCGGGACAGGGGAACTCACCCCTCCACTTT. Translated: CASSQEAGQGNSPLHF. The whole variable domain, filled in from reference TRBV5-1 and TRBJ1-6, reads KAGVTQTPRYLIKTRGQQVTLSCSPISGHRSVSWYQQTPGQGLQFLFEYFSETQRNKGNFPGRFSGRQFSNSRSEMNVSTLELGDSALYLCASSQEAGQGNSPLHFGNGTRLTVT.